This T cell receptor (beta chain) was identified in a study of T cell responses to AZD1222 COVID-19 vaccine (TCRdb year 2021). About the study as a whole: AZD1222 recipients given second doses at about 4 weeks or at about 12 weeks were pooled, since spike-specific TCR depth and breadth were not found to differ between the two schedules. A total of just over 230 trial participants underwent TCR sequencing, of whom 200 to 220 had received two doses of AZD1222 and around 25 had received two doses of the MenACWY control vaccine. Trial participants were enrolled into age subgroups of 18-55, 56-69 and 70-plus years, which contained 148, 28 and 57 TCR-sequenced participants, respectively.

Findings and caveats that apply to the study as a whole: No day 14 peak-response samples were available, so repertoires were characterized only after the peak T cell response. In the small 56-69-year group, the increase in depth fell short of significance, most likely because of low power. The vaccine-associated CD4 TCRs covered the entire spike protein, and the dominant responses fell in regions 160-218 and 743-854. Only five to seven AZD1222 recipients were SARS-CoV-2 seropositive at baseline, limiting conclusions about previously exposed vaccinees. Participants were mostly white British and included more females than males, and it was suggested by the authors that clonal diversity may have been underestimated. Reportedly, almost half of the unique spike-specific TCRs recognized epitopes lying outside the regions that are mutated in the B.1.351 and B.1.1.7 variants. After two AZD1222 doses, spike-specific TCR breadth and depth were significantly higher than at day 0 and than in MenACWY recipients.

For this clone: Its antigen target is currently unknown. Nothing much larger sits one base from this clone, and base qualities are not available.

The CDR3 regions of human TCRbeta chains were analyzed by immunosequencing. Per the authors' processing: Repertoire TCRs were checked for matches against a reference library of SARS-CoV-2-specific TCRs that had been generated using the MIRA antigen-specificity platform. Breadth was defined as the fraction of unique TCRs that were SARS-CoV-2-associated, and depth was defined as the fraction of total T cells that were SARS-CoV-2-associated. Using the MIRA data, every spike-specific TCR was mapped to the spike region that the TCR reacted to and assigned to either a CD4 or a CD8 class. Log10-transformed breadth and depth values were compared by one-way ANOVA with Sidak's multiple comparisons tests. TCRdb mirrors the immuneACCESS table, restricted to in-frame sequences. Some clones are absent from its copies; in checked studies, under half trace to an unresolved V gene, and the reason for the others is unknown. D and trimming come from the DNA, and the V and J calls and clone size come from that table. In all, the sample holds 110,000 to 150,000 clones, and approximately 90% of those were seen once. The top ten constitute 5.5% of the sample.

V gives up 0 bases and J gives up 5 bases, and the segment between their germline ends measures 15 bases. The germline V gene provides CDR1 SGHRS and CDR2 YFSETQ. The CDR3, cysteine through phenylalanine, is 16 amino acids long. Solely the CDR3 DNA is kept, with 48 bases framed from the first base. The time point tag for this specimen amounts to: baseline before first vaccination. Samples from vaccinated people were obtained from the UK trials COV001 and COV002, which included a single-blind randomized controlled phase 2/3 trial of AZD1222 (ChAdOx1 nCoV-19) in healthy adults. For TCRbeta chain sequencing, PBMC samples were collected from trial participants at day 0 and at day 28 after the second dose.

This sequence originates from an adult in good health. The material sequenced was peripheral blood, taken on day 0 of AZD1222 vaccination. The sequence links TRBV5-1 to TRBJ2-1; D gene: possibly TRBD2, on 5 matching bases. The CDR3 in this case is CASSLDPTATNNEQFF. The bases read TGCGCCAGCAGCTTGGACCCCACCGCGACTAACAATGAGCAGTTCTTC.